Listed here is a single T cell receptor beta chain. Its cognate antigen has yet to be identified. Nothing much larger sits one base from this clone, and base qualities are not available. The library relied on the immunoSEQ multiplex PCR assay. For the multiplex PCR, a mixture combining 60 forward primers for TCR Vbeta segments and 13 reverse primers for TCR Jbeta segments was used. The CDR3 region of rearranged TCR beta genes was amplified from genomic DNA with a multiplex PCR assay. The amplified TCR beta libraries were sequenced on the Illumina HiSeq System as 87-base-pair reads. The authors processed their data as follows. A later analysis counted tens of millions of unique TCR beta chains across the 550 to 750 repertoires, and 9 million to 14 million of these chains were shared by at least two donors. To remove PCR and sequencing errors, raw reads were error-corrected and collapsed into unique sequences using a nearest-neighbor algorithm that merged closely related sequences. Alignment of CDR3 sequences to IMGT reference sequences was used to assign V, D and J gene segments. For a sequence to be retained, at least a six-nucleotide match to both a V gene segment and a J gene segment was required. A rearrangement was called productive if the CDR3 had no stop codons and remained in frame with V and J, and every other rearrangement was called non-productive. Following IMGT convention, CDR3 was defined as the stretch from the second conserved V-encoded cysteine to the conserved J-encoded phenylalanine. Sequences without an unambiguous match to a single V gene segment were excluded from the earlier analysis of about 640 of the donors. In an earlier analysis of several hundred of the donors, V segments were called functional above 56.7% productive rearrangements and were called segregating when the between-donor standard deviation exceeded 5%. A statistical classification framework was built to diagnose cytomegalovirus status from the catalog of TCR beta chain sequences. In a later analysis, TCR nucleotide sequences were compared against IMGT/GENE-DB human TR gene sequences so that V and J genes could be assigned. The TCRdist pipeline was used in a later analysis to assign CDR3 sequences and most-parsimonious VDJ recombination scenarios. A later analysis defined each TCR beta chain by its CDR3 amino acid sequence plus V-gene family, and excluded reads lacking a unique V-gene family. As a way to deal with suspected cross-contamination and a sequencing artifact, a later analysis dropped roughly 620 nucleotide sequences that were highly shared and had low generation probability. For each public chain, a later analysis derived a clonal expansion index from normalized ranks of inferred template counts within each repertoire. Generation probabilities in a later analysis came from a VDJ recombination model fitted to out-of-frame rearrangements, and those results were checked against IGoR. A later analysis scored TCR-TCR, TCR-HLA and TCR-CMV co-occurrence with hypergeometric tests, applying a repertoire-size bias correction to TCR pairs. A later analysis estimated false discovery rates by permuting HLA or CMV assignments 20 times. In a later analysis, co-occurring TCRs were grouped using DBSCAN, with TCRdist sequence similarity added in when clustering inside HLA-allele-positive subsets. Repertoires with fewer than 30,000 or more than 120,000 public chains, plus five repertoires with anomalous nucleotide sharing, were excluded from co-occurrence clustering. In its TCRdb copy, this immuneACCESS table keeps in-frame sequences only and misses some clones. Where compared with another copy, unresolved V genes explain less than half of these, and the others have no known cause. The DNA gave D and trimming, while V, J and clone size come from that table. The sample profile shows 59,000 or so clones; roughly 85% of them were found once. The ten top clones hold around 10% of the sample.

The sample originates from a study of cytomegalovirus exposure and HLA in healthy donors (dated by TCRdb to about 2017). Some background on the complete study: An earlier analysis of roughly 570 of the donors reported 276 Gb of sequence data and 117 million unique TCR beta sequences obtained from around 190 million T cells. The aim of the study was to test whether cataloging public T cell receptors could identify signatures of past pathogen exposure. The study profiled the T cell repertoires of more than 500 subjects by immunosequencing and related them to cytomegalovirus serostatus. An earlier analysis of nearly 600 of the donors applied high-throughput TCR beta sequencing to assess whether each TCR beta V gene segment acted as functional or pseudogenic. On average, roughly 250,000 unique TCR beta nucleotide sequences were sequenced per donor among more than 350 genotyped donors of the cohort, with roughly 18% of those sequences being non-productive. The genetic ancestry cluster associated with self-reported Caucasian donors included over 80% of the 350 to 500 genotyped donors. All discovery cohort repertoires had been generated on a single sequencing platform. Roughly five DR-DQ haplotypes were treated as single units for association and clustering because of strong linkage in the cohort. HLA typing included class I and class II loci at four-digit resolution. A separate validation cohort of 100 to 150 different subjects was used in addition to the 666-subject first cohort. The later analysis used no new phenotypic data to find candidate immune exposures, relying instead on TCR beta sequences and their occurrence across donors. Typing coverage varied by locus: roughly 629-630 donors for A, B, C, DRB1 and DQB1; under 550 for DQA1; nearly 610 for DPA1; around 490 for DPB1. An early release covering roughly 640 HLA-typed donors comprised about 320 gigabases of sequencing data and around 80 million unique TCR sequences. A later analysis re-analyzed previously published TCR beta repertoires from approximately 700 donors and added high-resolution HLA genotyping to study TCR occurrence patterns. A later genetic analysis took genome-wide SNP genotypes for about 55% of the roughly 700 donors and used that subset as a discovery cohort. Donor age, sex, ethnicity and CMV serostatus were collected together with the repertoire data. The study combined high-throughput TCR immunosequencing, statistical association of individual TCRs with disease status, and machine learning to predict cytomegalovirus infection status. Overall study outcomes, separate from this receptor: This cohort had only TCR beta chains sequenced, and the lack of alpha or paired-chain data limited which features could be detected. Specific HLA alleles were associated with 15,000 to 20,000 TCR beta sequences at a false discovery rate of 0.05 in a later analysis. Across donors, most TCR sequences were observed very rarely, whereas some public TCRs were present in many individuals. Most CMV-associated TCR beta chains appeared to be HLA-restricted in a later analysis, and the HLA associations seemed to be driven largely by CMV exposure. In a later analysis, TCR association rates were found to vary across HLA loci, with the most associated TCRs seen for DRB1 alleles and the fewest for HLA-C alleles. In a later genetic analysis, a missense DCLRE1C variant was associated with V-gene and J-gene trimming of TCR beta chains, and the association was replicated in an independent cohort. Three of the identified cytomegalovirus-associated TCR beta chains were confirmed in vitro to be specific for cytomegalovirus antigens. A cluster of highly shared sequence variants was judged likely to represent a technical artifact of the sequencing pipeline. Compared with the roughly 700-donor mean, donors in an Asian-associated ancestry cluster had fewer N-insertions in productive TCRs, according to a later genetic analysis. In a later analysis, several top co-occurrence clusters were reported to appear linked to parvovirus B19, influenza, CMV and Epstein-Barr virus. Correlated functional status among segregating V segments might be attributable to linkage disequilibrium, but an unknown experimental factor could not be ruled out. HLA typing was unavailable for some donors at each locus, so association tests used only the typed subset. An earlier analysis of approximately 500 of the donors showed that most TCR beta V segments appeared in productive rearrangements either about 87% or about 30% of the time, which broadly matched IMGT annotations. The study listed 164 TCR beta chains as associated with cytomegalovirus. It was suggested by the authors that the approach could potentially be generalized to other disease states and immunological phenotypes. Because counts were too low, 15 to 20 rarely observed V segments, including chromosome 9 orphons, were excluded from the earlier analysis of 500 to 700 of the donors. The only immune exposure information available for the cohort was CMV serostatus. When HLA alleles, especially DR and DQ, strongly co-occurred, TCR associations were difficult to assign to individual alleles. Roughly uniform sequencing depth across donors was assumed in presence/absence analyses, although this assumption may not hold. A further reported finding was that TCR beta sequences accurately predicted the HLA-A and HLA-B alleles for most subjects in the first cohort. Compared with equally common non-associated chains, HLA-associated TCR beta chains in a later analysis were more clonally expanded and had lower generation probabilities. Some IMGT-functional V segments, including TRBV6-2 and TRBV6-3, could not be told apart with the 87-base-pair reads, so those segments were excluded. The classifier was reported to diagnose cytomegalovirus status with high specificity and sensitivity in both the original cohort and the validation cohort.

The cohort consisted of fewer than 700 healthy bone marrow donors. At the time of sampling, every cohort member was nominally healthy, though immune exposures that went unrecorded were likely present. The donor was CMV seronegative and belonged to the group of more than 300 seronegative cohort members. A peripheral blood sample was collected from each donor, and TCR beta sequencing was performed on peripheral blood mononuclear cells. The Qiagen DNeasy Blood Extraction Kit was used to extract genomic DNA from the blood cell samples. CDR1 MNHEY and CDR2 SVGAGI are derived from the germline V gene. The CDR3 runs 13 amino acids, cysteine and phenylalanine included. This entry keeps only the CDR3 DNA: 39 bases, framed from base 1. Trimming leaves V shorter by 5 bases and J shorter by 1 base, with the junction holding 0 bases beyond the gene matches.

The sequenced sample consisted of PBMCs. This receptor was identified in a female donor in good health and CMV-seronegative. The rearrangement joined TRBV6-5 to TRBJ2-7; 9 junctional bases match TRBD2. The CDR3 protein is CASSAGGSYEQYF. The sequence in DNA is TGTGCCAGCAGTGCGGGGGGGTCCTACGAGCAGTACTTC.